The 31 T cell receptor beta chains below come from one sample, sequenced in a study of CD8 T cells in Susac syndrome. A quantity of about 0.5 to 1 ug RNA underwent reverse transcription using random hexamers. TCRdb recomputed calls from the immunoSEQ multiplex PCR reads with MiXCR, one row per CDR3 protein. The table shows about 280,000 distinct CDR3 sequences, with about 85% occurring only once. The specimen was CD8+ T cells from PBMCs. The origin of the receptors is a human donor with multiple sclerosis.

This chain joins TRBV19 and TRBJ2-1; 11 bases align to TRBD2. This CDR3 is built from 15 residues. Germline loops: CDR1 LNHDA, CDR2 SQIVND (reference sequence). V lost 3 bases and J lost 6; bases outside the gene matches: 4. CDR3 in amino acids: CASSITSGGSNEQFF. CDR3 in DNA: TGTGCCAGTAGTATCACTAGCGGGGGATCCAATGAGCAGTTCTTC. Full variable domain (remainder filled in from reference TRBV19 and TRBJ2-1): DGGITQSPKYLFRKEGQNVTLSCEQNLNHDAMYWYRQDPGQGLRLIYYSQIVNDFQKGDIAEGYSVSREKKESFPLTVTSAQKNPTAFYLCASSITSGGSNEQFFGPGTRLTVL.

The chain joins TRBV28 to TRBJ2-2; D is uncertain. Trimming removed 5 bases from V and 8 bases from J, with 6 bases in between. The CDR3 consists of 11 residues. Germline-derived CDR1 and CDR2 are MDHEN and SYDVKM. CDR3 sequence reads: CASSPSGELFF. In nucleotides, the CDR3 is TGTGCCAGCAGTCCCTCGGGGGAGCTGTTTTTT.

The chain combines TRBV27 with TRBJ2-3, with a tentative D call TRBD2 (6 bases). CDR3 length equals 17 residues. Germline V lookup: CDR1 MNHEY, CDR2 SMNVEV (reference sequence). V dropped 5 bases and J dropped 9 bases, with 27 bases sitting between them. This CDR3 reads CASSLIPRRAFTPTQYF. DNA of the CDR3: TGTGCCAGCAGTCTAATCCCCCGGAGGGCCTTTACACCAACGCAGTATTTT.

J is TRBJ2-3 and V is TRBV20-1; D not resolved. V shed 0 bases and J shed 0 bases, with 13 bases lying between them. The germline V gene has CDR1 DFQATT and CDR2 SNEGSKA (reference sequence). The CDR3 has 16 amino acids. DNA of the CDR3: TGCAGTGCTAGAGAAATTGGAGCCGCTAGCACAGATACGCAGTATTTT. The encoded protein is CSAREIGAASTDTQYF.

CDR3 amino acids: CASPGRREGEAFF. DNA of the CDR3: TGCGCCAGCCCGGGACGCCGGGAGGGTGAAGCTTTCTTT. The V call is TRBV5-1, the J call TRBJ1-1; tentative D call: TRBD1 (5 bases). From germline, CDR1 is SGHRS and CDR2 YFSETQ. V lost 7 bases and J 7 bases, leaving 17 bases between the germline ends. The CDR3 totals 13 residues.

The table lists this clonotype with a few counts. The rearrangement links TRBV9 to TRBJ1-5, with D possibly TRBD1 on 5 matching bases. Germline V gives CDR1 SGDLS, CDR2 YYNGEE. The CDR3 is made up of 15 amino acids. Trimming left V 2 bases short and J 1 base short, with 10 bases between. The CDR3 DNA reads TGTGCCAGCAGCGTTGGGGGAGCAAGCAATCAGCCCCAGCATTTT. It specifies CASSVGGASNQPQHF. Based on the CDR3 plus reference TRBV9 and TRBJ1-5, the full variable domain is DSGVTQTPKHLITATGQRVTLRCSPRSGDLSVYWYQQSLDQGLQFLIQYYNGEERAKGNILERFSAQQFPDLHSELNLSSLELGDSALYFCASSVGGASNQPQHFGDGTRLSIL.

In DNA form, the CDR3 reads TGTGCCAGCAGCGCCGGGAGGGGCAGTGAGCAGTTCTTC. This gives the protein CASSAGRGSEQFF. The rearrangement uses TRBV13 and TRBJ2-1; TRBD2 matches at 8 bases. The CDR3 covers 13 residues. The germline V gene encodes CDR1 PRHDT and CDR2 FYEKMQ (reference sequence). J gave up 9 bases and V 5 bases, and 6 bases lay outside the gene matches.

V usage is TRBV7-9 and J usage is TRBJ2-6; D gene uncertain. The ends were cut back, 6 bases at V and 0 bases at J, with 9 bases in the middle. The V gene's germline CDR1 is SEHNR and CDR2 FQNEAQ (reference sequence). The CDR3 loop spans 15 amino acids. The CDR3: CASSPNHSGANVLTF. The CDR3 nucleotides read TGTGCCAGCAGTCCCAACCACTCTGGGGCCAACGTCCTGACTTTC. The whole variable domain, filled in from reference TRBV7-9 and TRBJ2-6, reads DTGVSQNPRHKITKRGQNVTFRCDPISEHNRLYWYRQTLGQGPEFLTYFQNEAQLEKSRLLSDRFSAERPKGSFSTLEIQRTEQGDSAMYLCASSPNHSGANVLTFGAGSRLTVL.

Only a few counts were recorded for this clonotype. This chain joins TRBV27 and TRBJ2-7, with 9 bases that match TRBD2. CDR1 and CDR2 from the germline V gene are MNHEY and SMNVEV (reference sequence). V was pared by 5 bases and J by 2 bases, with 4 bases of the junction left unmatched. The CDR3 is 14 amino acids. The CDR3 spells CASSLLAGTYEQYF. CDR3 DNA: TGTGCCAGCAGTCTCCTAGCGGGGACCTACGAGCAGTACTTC.

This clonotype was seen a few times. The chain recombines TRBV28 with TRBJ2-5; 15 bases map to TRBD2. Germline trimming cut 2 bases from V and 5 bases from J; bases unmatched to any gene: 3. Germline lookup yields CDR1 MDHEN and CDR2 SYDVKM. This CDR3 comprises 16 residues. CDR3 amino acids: CASSLPGLAGGETQYF. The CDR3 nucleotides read TGTGCCAGCAGTTTACCCGGACTAGCGGGAGGGGAGACCCAGTACTTC.

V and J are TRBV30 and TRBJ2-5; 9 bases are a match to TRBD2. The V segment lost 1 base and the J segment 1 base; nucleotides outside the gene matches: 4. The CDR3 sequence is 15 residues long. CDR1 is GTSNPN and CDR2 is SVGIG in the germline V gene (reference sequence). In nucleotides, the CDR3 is TGTGCCTGGAGTGGTTTAGCGGGAGTCCAAGAGACCCAGTACTTC. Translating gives CAWSGLAGVQETQYF.

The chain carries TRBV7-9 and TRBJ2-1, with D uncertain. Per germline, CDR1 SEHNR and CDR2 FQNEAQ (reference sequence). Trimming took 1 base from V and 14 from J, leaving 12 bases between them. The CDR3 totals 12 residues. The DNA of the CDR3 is TGTGCCAGCAGCTTAGGGCTAACCAGTGAGTTCTTC. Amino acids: CASSLGLTSEFF.

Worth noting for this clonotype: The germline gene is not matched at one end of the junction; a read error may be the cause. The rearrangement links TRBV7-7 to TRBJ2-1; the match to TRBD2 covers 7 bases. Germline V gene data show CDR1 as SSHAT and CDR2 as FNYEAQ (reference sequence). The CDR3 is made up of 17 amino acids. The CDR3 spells CASSLRGSGPPYNEQFF. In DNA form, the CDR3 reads TGTGCTAGCAGCCTCCGCGGGAGCGGCCCCCCCTACAATGAGCAGTTCTTC.

The CDR3 sequence: CASSYGTTFSYEQYF. Written as DNA, the CDR3 is TGTGCCAGCAGCTACGGGACTACCTTTTCCTACGAGCAGTACTTC. This chain links TRBV7-6 with TRBJ2-7; 7 positions agree with TRBD2. V gave up 4 bases and J gave up 1 base; unmatched junction bases: 7. The CDR3 consists of 15 residues. Germline assignment: CDR1 SGHVS and CDR2 FNYEAQ. The full variable domain, its missing parts supplied by reference TRBV7-6 and TRBJ2-7, is GAGVSQSPRYKVTKRGQDVALRCDPISGHVSLYWYRQALGQGPEFLTYFNYEAQQDKSGLPNDRFSAERPEGSISTLTIQRTEQRDSAMYRCASSYGTTFSYEQYFGPGTRLTVT.

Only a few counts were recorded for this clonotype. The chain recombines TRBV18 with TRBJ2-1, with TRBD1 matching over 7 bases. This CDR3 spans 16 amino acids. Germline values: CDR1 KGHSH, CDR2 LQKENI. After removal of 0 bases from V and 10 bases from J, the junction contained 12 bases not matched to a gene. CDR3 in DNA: TGTGCCAGCTCACCACCGAGACAGGGAGAGGTCAGGGAGCAGTTCTTC. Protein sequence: CASSPPRQGEVREQFF. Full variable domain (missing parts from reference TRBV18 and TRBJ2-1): NAGVMQNPRHLVRRRGQEARLRCSPMKGHSHVYWYRQLPEEGLKFMVYLQKENIIDESGMPKERFSAEFPKEGPSILRIQQVVRGDSAAYFCASSPPRQGEVREQFFGPGTRLTVL.

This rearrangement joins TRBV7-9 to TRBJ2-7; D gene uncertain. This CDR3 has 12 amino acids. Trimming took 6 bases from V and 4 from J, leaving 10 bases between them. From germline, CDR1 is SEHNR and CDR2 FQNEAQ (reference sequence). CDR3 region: CASSDRPYEQYF. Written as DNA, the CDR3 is TGTGCCAGCAGTGACCGCCCGTACGAGCAGTACTTC.

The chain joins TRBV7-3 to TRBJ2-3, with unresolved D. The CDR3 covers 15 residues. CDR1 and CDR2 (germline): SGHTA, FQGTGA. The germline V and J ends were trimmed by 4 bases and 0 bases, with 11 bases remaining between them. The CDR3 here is CASSSRLTSTDTQYF. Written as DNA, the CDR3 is TGTGCCAGCAGCTCACGACTGACGAGCACAGATACGCAGTATTTT.

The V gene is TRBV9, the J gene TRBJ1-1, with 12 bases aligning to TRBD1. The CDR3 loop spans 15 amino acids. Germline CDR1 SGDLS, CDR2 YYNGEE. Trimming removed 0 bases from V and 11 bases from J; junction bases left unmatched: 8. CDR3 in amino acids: CASSVAGTGGARAFF. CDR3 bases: TGTGCCAGCAGCGTAGCCGGGACAGGGGGCGCGAGGGCTTTCTTT.

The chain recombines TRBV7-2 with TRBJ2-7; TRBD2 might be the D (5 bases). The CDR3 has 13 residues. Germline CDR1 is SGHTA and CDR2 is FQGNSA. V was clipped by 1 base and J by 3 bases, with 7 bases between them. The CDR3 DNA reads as TGTGCCAGCAGCTTAGTAGCGATCTACGAGCAGTACTTC. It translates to CASSLVAIYEQYF.

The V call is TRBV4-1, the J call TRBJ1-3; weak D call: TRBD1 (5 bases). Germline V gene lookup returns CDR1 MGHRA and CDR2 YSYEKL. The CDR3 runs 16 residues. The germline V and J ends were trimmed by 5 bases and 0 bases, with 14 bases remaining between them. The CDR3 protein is CASSTGGTISGNTIYF. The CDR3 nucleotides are TGCGCCAGCAGCACTGGCGGGACCATCTCTGGAAACACCATATATTTT.

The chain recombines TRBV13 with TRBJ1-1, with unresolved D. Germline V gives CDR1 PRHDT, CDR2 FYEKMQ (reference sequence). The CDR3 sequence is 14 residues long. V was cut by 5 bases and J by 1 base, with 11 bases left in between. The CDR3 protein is CASSQARGNTEAFF. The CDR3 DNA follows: TGTGCCAGCAGCCAGGCCAGAGGGAACACTGAAGCTTTCTTT.

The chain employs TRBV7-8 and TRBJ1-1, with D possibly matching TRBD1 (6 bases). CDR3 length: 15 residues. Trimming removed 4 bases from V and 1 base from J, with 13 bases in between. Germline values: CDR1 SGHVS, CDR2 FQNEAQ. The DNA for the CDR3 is TGTGCCAGCAGCTGGGGGCTGTATAGGAACACTGAAGCTTTCTTT. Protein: CASSWGLYRNTEAFF.

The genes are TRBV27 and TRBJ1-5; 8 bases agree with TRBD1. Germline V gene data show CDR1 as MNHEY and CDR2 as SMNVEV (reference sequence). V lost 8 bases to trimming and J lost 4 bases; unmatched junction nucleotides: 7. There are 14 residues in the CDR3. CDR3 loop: CASHDRGGNQPQHF. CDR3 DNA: TGTGCCAGCCATGACAGGGGAGGTAATCAGCCCCAGCATTTT.

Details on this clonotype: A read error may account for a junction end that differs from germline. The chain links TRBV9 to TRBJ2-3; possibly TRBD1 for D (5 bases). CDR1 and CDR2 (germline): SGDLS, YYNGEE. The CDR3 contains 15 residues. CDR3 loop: CAGSVRQGPTDTQYF. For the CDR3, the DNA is TGTGCCGGCAGCGTAAGGCAGGGCCCCACAGATACGCAGTATTTT.

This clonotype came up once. The CDR3 reads CASSPGPTKYNVGEQFF. CDR3 coding DNA: TGTGCCAGCTCACCAGGCCCCACTAAATACAATGTCGGCGAGCAGTTCTTC. V gene TRBV18 combines with J gene TRBJ2-1; no firm D call. The CDR3 loop spans 17 amino acids. V was trimmed by 2 bases and J by 10 bases, leaving 24 bases between them. Germline CDR1 KGHSH, CDR2 LQKENI.

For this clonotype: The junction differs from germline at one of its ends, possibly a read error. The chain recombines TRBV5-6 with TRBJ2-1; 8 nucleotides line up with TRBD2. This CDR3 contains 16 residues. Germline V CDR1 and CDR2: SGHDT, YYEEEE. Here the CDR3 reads CANSPGLSGSYNEQFF. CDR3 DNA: TGTGCCAACAGCCCGGGTCTGAGCGGGAGTTACAATGAGCAGTTCTTC. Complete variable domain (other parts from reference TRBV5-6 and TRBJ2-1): DAGVTQSPTHLIKTRGQQVTLRCSPKSGHDTVSWYQQALGQGPQFIFQYYEEEERQRGNFPDRFSGHQFPNYSSELNVNALLLGDSALYLCANSPGLSGSYNEQFFGPGTRLTVL.

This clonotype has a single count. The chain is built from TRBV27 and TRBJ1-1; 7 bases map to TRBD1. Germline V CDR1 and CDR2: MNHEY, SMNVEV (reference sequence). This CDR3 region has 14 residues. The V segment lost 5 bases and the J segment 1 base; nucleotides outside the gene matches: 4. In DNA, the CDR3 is TGTGCCAGCAGTGACAGACAGGGGAACACTGAAGCTTTCTTT. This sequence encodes CASSDRQGNTEAFF.

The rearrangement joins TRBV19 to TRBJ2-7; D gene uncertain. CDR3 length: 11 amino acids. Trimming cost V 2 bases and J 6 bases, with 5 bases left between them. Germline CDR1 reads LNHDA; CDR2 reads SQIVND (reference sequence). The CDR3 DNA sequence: TGTGCCAGTAGTATACCCGGCGAGCAGTACTTC. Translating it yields CASSIPGEQYF.

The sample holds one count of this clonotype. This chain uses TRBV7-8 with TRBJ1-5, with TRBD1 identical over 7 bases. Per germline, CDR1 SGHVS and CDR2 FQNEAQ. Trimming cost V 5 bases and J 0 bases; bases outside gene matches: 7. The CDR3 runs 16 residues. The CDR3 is CASSQQGSDSNQPQHF. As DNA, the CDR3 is TGTGCCAGCAGCCAACAGGGGAGCGATAGCAATCAGCCCCAGCATTTT.

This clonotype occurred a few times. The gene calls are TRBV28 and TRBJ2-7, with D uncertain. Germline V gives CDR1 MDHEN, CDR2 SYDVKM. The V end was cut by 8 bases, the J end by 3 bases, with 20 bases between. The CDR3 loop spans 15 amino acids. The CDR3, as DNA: TGTGCCAGCCTGGATCAAAGAAGCAGCCTCTACGAGCAGTACTTC. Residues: CASLDQRSSLYEQYF.

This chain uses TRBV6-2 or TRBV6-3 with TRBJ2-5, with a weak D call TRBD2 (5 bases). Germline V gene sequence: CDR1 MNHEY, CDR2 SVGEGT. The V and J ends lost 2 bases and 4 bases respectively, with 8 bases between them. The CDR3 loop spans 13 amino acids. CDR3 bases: TGTGCCAGCAGTTACAAGAGCGGAGAGACCCAGTACTTC. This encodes CASSYKSGETQYF.